This T cell receptor beta chain was sequenced during a study of blood T cell repertoires in COVID-19. The wider study: The origin of the acute and convalescent COVID-19 samples was the United States, Italy and Spain. PBMCs, B-cell-depleted T cells, or T cells were the source of the cDNA or gDNA that made up the material.

As originally analysed: Estimation of nucleated cell counts was performed using reference gene primer amplification. The assay was immunoSEQ multiplex PCR, and TCRdb's table has in-frame clones only and misses some. V, J and clone size were drawn from that table, and D and trimming were deduced from the DNA. Of around 200,000 clones listed, about 83% are singletons. The CDR3 totals 15 residues. The V end lost 0 bases, the J end lost 0 bases, and 8 bases lay between the germline ends. CDR1 and CDR2 (germline): ENHRY, SYGVKD. The sample taken for sequencing was peripheral blood. The chain carries TRBV10-3 and TRBJ2-5; perhaps TRBD2 as D (6 bases). The receptor comes from a man in his fifties with active or convalescent COVID-19. CDR3 sequence (DNA): TGTGCCATCAGTGAGTCAGGCGGGAACCAAGAGACCCAGTACTTC. Translating gives CAISESGGNQETQYF.